This T cell receptor (beta chain) appears in the sequencing data of a study of PD-L1 blockade in urothelial cancer. Study-wide background: Blood was analyzed 3 weeks (second dose) and 6 weeks after treatment start.

Profiling relied on immunoSEQ multiplex PCR, and the TCRdb table lists in-frame clones only, not all of them. The table includes about 80,000 clones, 75% to 90% detected once. The sample holds one count of this clone. V dropped 1 base and J dropped 6; count of bases not matched to a gene: 7. The CDR3 is made up of 17 amino acids. Germline V gives CDR1 SGHTA, CDR2 FQGNSA. This sequence originates from a woman in her 70s with urothelial cancer. The V gene is TRBV7-2, the J gene TRBJ2-1; 12 nucleotides agree with TRBD2. The sample here was PBMCs, taken around atezolizumab (anti-PD-L1) treatment. Here the CDR3 reads CASSLGPSGGAGNEQFF. CDR3 sequence (DNA): TGTGCCAGCAGCTTAGGTCCTAGCGGGGGGGCGGGCAATGAGCAGTTCTTC.